A single T cell receptor beta chain is shown here with its context. What it binds is not known. This specimen comes from a study of T cells after yellow fever vaccination. On the study more broadly: For low cell numbers, libraries were made with SMART-Seq v4 Ultra Low Input.

The CDR3 sequence is 16 residues long. Germline V CDR1 and CDR2: SGHRS, YFSETQ. With 5 bases removed from V and 0 bases from J, the gap between germline ends came to 15 bases. Overall study findings and caveats: Once the booster was given, most primary-vaccination clones reappeared, at more than 95% for CD4 and over 70% for CD8. Highly abundant clonotypes carried over from the bulk population could end up in FACS-sorted repertoires as contaminants.

A universal primer site and UMIs were added as TCR cDNA was made by 5'RACE template switching. In TCRdb, the 5' RACE reads were re-called with MiXCR into one record per CDR3 protein. The sample lists 250,000 or so distinct CDR3 sequences; 6.5% to 8.5% were seen once. This chain joins TRBV5-1 and TRBJ1-3; D is unresolved. This specimen consisted of CD4+ T cells sorted from PBMCs, obtained 15 days after the yellow fever booster vaccination. The sequence derives from a man aged 25 to 45 who received the YFV17D yellow fever vaccine. The CDR3 region has the DNA TGCGCCAGCAGAGGAGATTCACAGAGCTCTGGAAACACCATATATTTT. Protein: CASRGDSQSSGNTIYF.